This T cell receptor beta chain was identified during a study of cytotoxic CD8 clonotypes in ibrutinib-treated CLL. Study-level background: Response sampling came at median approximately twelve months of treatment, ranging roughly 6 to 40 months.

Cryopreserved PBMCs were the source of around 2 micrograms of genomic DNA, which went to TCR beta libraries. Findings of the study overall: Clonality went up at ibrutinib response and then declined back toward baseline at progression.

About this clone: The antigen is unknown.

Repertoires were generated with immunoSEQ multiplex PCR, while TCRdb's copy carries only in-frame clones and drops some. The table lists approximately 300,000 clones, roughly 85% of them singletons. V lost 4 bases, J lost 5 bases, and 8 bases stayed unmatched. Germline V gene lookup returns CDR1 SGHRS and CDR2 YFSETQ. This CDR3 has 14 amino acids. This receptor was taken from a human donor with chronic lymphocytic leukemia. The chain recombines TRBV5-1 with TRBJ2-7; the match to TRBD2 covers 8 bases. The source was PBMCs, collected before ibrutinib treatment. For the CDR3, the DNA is TGCGCCAGCAGCCCAATGACTAGCGCGAACGAGCAGTACTTC. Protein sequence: CASSPMTSANEQYF.